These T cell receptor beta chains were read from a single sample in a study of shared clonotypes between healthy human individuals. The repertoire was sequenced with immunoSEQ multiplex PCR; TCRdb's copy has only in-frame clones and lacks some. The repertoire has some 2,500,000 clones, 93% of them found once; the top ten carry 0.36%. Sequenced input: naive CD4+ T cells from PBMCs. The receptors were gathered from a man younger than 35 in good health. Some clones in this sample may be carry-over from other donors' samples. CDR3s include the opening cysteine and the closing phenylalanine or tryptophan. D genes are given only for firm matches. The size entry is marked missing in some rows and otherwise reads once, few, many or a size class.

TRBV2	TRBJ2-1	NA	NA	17	CASSDGLGRDPYNEQFF	TGTGCCAGCAGTGATGGGTTGGGGCGGGACCCCTACAATGAGCAGTTCTTC
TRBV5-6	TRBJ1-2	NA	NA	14	CASSSTRVGVGYTF	TGTGCCAGCAGCTCTACAAGGGTTGGGGTTGGCTACACCTTC
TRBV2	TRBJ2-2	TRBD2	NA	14	CATASGRETGELFF	TGTGCCACCGCTAGCGGGAGGGAGACCGGGGAGCTGTTTTTT
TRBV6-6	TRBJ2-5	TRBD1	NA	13	CASSRTGQETQYF	TGTGCCAGCAGCAGGACAGGCCAAGAGACCCAGTACTTC
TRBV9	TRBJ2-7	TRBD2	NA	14	CASSDGLESYEQYF	TGTGCCAGCAGCGATGGACTAGAATCCTACGAACAGTACTTC
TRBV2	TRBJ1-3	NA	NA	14	CASRFGASGNTIYF	TGTGCCAGCCGGTTTGGGGCCTCTGGAAACACCATATATTTT
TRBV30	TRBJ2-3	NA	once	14	CAWSQGHPADTQYF	TGTGCCTGGAGCCAGGGACATCCCGCAGATACGCAGTATTTT
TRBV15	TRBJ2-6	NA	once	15	CATSRDRAGANVLTF	TGTGCCACCAGCAGAGACCGGGCTGGGGCCAACGTCCTGACTTTC
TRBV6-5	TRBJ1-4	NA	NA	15	CASSYSPPTYEKLFF	TGTGCCAGCAGTTATTCACCTCCTACCTATGAAAAACTGTTTTTT
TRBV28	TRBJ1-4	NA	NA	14	CASGTRVLLEKLFF	TGTGCCAGCGGCACCAGGGTGCTTCTGGAAAAACTGTTTTTT
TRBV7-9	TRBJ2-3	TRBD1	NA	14	CATTGTGVPDTQYF	TGTGCCACCACGGGGACAGGGGTGCCAGATACGCAGTATTTT
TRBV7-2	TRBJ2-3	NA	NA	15	CASSLAYRPTDTQYF	TGTGCCAGCAGCTTAGCGTACCGGCCCACAGATACGCAGTATTTT
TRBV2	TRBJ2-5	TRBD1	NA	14	CASSRTGSSETQYF	TGTGCCAGCAGTAGGACAGGGAGTAGTGAGACCCAGTACTTC
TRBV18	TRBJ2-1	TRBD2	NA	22	CASSPTTWPAGGYTSSYNEQFF	TGTGCCAGCTCACCTACGACTTGGCCAGCGGGAGGCTATACAAGCTCCTACAATGAGCAGTTCTTC
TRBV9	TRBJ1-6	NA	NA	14	CASSVGAGDSPLHF	TGTGCCAGCAGCGTAGGGGCAGGGGATTCACCCCTCCACTTT
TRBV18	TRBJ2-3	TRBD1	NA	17	CASSPPTGGGSTDTQYF	TGTGCCAGCTCACCACCTACAGGGGGCGGGAGCACAGATACGCAGTATTTT
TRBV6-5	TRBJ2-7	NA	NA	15	CASSYSGSSTYEQYF	TGTGCCAGCAGTTACTCGGGTTCCTCCACCTACGAGCAGTACTTC
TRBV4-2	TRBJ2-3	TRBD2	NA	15	CASSQREVGTDTQYF	TGTGCCAGCAGCCAGCGGGAGGTCGGGACAGATACGCAGTATTTT
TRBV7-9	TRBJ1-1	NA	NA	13	CASSWGGGIQAFF	TGTGCCAGCAGCTGGGGCGGGGGGATCCAAGCTTTCTTT
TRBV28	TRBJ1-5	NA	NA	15	CASSPGHGFNQPQHF	TGTGCCAGCAGTCCGGGACATGGGTTCAATCAGCCCCAGCATTTT
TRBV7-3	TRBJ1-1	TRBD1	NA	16	CASSLSQGGLNTEAFF	TGTGCCAGCAGCCTAAGTCAGGGGGGTTTGAACACTGAAGCTTTCTTT
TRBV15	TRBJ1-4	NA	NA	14	CATSIRGAGEKLFF	TGTGCCACCAGCATACGGGGGGCAGGTGAAAAACTGTTTTTT
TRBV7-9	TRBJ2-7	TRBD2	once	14	CASSDGLASYEQYF	TGTGCCAGCAGCGACGGACTAGCGAGCTACGAGCAGTACTTC
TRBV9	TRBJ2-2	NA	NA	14	CASSDPRGPGELFF	TGTGCCAGCAGCGACCCCCGGGGGCCCGGGGAGCTGTTTTTT
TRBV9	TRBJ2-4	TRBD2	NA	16	CASSVQSGGPWNIQYF	TGTGCCAGCAGCGTACAGTCGGGAGGGCCTTGGAACATTCAGTACTTC
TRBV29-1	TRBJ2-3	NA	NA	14	CSVERGGSADTQYF	TGCAGCGTTGAACGTGGGGGCTCCGCAGATACGCAGTATTTT
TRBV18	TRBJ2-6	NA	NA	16	CASSRDTRSGANVLTF	TGTGCCAGCTCACGGGACACCCGCTCTGGGGCCAACGTCCTGACTTTC
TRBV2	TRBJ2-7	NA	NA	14	CASSEREFDYEQYF	TGTGCCAGCAGTGAACGCGAGTTCGACTACGAGCAGTACTTC
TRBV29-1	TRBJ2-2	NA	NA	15	CSAGTVSGVTGELFF	TGCAGCGCCGGGACGGTTTCCGGCGTGACCGGGGAGCTGTTTTTT
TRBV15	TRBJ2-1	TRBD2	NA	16	CATSSRLAGVGNEQFF	TGTGCCACCAGCAGTAGACTAGCGGGAGTGGGCAATGAGCAGTTCTTC
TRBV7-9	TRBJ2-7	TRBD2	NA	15	CASSLELAVSYEQYF	TGTGCCAGCAGCTTAGAACTAGCGGTTTCCTACGAGCAGTACTTC
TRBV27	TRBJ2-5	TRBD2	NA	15	CASSSGGVAQETQYF	TGTGCCAGCAGTTCGGGGGGGGTAGCACAAGAGACCCAGTACTTC
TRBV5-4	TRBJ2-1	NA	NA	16	CASSLAGHDSNNEQFF	TGTGCCAGCAGCTTGGCCGGACACGACAGCAACAATGAGCAGTTCTTC
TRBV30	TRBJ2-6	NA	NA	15	CAWSARGAGANVLTF	TGTGCCTGGAGTGCCAGGGGGGCGGGGGCCAACGTCCTGACTTTC
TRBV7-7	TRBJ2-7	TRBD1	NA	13	CASSTDRGSEQYF	TGTGCCAGCAGCACAGACAGGGGCAGCGAGCAGTACTTC
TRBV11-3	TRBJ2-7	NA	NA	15	CASSAQFQGFDEQYF	TGTGCCAGCAGCGCGCAATTTCAGGGTTTCGACGAGCAGTACTTC
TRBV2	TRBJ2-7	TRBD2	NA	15	CASSEGASGPTKQYF	TGTGCCAGCAGTGAAGGGGCTAGCGGGCCGACCAAGCAGTACTTC
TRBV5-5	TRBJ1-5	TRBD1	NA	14	CASSFGTDNQPQHF	TGTGCCAGCAGCTTCGGGACAGATAATCAGCCCCAGCATTTT
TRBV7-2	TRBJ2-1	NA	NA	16	CASSLGSAQTYNEQFF	TGTGCCAGCAGCTTGGGAAGCGCGCAGACCTACAATGAGCAGTTCTTC
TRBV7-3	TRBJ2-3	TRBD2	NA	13	CASSTWEGNTQYF	TGTGCCAGCAGCACCTGGGAGGGAAATACGCAGTATTTT
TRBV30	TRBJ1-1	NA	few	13	CAWSPEQNTEAFF	TGTGCCTGGAGTCCAGAACAGAACACTGAAGCTTTCTTT
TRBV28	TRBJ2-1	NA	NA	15	CASTALDRSYNEQFF	TGTGCCAGCACCGCACTCGACAGATCCTACAATGAGCAGTTCTTC
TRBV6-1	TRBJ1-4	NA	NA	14	CASTEGGISEKLFF	TGTGCCAGCACCGAGGGGGGAATAAGTGAAAAACTGTTTTTT
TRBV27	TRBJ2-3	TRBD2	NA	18	CASSLVAASGRGPDTQYF	TGTGCCAGCAGTTTAGTTGCGGCTAGCGGGAGGGGACCAGATACGCAGTATTTT
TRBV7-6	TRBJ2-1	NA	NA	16	CASSPVRQGSYNEQFF	TGTGCCAGCAGCCCCGTGAGGCAGGGCTCCTACAATGAGCAGTTCTTC
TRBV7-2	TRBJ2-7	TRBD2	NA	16	CASSRTVAGSSYEQYF	TGTGCCAGCAGCCGGACAGTAGCGGGGAGCTCCTACGAGCAGTACTTC
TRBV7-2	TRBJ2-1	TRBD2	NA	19	CASSLDLLAGGGYYNEQFF	TGTGCCAGCAGCTTAGATTTACTAGCGGGAGGCGGTTACTACAATGAGCAGTTCTTC
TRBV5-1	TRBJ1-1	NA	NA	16	CASSLDPGGTNTEAFF	TGCGCCAGCAGCTTGGACCCGGGAGGGACTAACACTGAAGCTTTCTTT
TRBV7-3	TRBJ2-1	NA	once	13	CASSLAIYNEQFF	TGTGCCAGCAGCTTAGCAATCTACAATGAGCAGTTCTTC
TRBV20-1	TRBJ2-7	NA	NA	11	CSARSGDEQYF	TGCAGTGCTAGGAGTGGCGACGAGCAGTACTTC
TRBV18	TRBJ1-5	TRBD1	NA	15	CASSPRRQGDQPQHF	TGTGCCAGCTCACCTAGACGACAGGGCGATCAGCCCCAGCATTTT